This is a list of T cell receptor beta chains from one sample in a study of blood T cell repertoires in COVID-19. Method: immunoSEQ multiplex PCR; TCRdb's copy keeps in-frame clones and lacks some. The table records about 230,000 clones, about 80% of them present only once. Sequenced material: PBMCs or T cells enriched from blood (not recorded which). Source of these receptors: a man in his 60s who had recovered from COVID-19. Both conserved end residues are part of each CDR3. The D gene is left open where the match is weak. Clone size is not always given. Where it is, it says once, few, many or a class for expanded clones.

D gene	V gene	J gene	clone size	CDR3 DNA	CDR3 protein
TRBD2	TRBV12-3/TRBV12-4	TRBJ2-7	-	TGTGCCAGCAGTCGACTAGCGGGGCGCGAGCAGTACTTC	CASSRLAGREQYF
TRBD1	TRBV19	TRBJ1-4	-	TGTGCCAGCAGAGGACAGGGGGCCTCTGAAAAACTGTTTTTT	CASRGQGASEKLFF
-	TRBV9	TRBJ1-3	-	TGTGCCAGCAGCGTAGGAACACCCCTCTCTGGAAACACCATATATTTT	CASSVGTPLSGNTIYF
TRBD1	TRBV7-2	TRBJ2-7	-	TGTGCCAGCAGCTTAGGACAGGGGGACGAGCAGTACTTC	CASSLGQGDEQYF
-	TRBV29-1	TRBJ2-3	-	TGCAGCGTTGACAGGGCCAGCACAGATACGCAGTATTTT	CSVDRASTDTQYF
TRBD2	TRBV7-2	TRBJ2-1	-	TGTGCCAGCAGCTGGTCCGGGACTAGCCCTTCCTACAATGAGCAGTTCTTC	CASSWSGTSPSYNEQFF
-	TRBV3-1/TRBV3-2	TRBJ1-3	-	TGTGCCAGCAGCCAACTTCAGGGGTTTTCTGGAAACACCATATATTTT	CASSQLQGFSGNTIYF
TRBD1	TRBV2	TRBJ2-5	-	TGTGCCAGCGGGGAGACAGGGGCGGACCAAGAGACCCAGTACTTC	CASGETGADQETQYF
TRBD2	TRBV18	TRBJ2-1	-	TGTGCCAGCTCCCCTAGCGGGGGGGCCGGCCATGAGCAGTTCTTC	CASSPSGGAGHEQFF
-	TRBV6-1	TRBJ1-2	-	TGTGCCAGCAGTGAAAACCCAGGGTATGGCTACACCTTC	CASSENPGYGYTF
-	TRBV12-2	TRBJ2-5	-	TGTGCAAGTCGCTTCCAGCGGCAATCGGGGGGCCCCCAAGAGACCCAGTACTTC	CASRFQRQSGGPQETQYF
TRBD1	TRBV3-1/TRBV3-2	TRBJ1-1	-	TGTGCCAGCAACAGGGGGGGCGGGATTGAAGCTTTCTTT	CASNRGGGIEAFF
TRBD1	TRBV11-2	TRBJ2-7	-	TGTGCCAGCAGCGCGGGACAGGGCACGGACGAGCAGTACTTC	CASSAGQGTDEQYF
-	TRBV6-5	TRBJ2-3	-	TGTGCCAGCTTTAACACAGATACGCAGTATTTT	CASFNTDTQYF
TRBD1	TRBV7-9	TRBJ2-5	-	TGTGCCAGCAGCCTTAACAGGGGTGGAGCAGAGACCCAGTACTTC	CASSLNRGGAETQYF
-	TRBV30	TRBJ2-2	-	TGTGCCTGGAGGACGAGCATCGGGGTTTACACCGGGGAGCTGTTTTTT	CAWRTSIGVYTGELFF
TRBD2	TRBV7-8	TRBJ2-3	-	TGTGCCAGCAGCTTCGATCAGCGGGGTACGCAGTATTTT	CASSFDQRGTQYF
-	TRBV5-1	TRBJ1-4	once	TGCGCCAGCAGCTTGGTAGGGGATGAAAAACTGTTTTTT	CASSLVGDEKLFF
-	TRBV11-2	TRBJ1-3	-	TGTGCCAGCAGCTTAACACGGGCTGGAAACACCATATATTTT	CASSLTRAGNTIYF
-	TRBV7-2	TRBJ2-5	once	TGTGCCAGCAGCTTAGCCAGGGACCAAGAGACCCAGTACTTC	CASSLARDQETQYF
-	TRBV5-1	TRBJ2-1	-	TGCGCCAGCAGCTTGGCAGACAACTCCTACAATGAGCAGTTCTTC	CASSLADNSYNEQFF
TRBD1	TRBV5-1	TRBJ1-2	-	TGCGCCAGCAGCCCCGGACAGGTCGACTATGGCTACACCTTC	CASSPGQVDYGYTF
-	TRBV30	TRBJ1-1	-	TGTGCCTGGAGTGTTAGTCTTACTGAAGCTTTCTTT	CAWSVSLTEAFF
-	TRBV27	TRBJ1-1	-	TGTGCCAGCAGTTTATCTCCAGGGGCCACTGAAGCTTTCTTT	CASSLSPGATEAFF
TRBD2	TRBV15	TRBJ2-7	-	TGTGCCACCAGCGGCGGGCTAGCGGCCGAGCAGTACTTC	CATSGGLAAEQYF
-	TRBV27	TRBJ1-1	-	TGTGCCAGCAGTTTCGGAGGGGTGAACACTGAAGCTTTCTTT	CASSFGGVNTEAFF
-	TRBV7-6	TRBJ2-3	-	TGTGCCAGCAGCCGGTACAGGGTTAGCACAGATACGCAGTATTTT	CASSRYRVSTDTQYF
TRBD2	TRBV3-1/TRBV3-2	TRBJ2-3	-	TGTGCCAGCAGCCCCTGGAGTAGCGGGGGGGCAAGAGATACGCAGTATTTT	CASSPWSSGGARDTQYF
TRBD1	TRBV6-5	TRBJ1-1	many	TGTGCCAGCAGTTACCGACAGGGTAAGAACACTGAAGCTTTCTTT	CASSYRQGKNTEAFF
-	TRBV6-7	TRBJ1-5	-	TGTGCCAGTAGGATATGGACATCACCAAATCAGCCCCAGCATTTT	CASRIWTSPNQPQHF
TRBD1	TRBV7-2	TRBJ1-2	-	TGTGCCAGCAGCTTAGGGGGACAGGGGGCCCCTGGCTACACCTTC	CASSLGGQGAPGYTF
-	TRBV3-1/TRBV3-2	TRBJ1-6	-	TGTGCCAGCAGCCGCAACATGTATAATTCACCCCTCCACTTT	CASSRNMYNSPLHF
TRBD1	TRBV9	TRBJ1-2	-	TGTGCCAGCAGCGACCGACAGGGTAGCTATGGCTACACCTTC	CASSDRQGSYGYTF
-	TRBV10-3	TRBJ1-1	few	TGTGCCATCAGTGACCGATCAGGGAGGATGAACACTGAAGCTTTCTTT	CAISDRSGRMNTEAFF
-	TRBV5-1	TRBJ1-2	-	TGCGCCAGCAGCTTGGACGGGATGCGTGGCTACACCTTC	CASSLDGMRGYTF
TRBD2	TRBV5-1	TRBJ2-3	-	TGCGCCAGCACCCCCCTCGCCGGGACTAGCACGGGGGGGTACACAGATACGCAGTATTTT	CASTPLAGTSTGGYTDTQYF
-	TRBV11-3	TRBJ2-7	-	TGTGCCAGCAGCACTACGGACAGCTACGAGCAGTACTTC	CASSTTDSYEQYF
-	TRBV9	TRBJ1-1	-	TGTGCCAGCAGCGCCCGGGAGGGGGTTTTGACTGAAGCTTTCTTT	CASSAREGVLTEAFF
-	TRBV12-3/TRBV12-4	TRBJ1-2	-	TGTGCCAGCAGCGACAGCCAATACTATGGCTACACCTTC	CASSDSQYYGYTF
-	TRBV19	TRBJ1-5	-	TGTGCCAGTGGCTGGCCCCAGCATTTT	CASGWPQHF
TRBD1	TRBV4-3	TRBJ1-3	once	TGCGCCAGCAGCCCTAACAGGGGAGCCATTGGAAACACCATATATTTT	CASSPNRGAIGNTIYF
TRBD1	TRBV25-1	TRBJ2-7	-	TGTGCCAGCAGTGCCCCGGGACAGGGGGACTACGAGCAGTACTTC	CASSAPGQGDYEQYF
-	TRBV11-2	TRBJ1-2	-	TGTGCCAGCAGCTTCAGGTCCCCTAACTATGGCTACACCTTC	CASSFRSPNYGYTF
TRBD1	TRBV7-9	TRBJ2-7	-	TGTGCCAGCAGCCTCGCGAATTATGGGGGACAGGCTACCTACGAGCAGTACTTC	CASSLANYGGQATYEQYF
-	TRBV14	TRBJ1-4	-	TGTGCCAGCAGCCGGGGGGGAGCTAATGAAAAACTGTTTTTT	CASSRGGANEKLFF
-	TRBV5-5	TRBJ1-4	-	TGTGCCAGCAGCTTGGGACAGGTCTTAAATGAAAAACTGTTTTTT	CASSLGQVLNEKLFF
TRBD2	TRBV11-2	TRBJ2-3	-	TGTGCCAGCAGCTTAGGGGCTAGCGGGGGGGTATCGGATACGCAGTATTTT	CASSLGASGGVSDTQYF
TRBD1	TRBV30	TRBJ1-4	-	TGTGCCTGGAGTAGGTGGGACAGTGATGAAAAACTGTTTTTT	CAWSRWDSDEKLFF
TRBD1	TRBV5-6	TRBJ1-2	-	TGTGCCAGCAGCGGGGGGACAGGGGTCTATGGCTACACCTTC	CASSGGTGVYGYTF
-	TRBV11-2	TRBJ1-2	once	TGTGCCAGCAGCTTAGATCACCAACCGAGGGGCTACACCTTC	CASSLDHQPRGYTF